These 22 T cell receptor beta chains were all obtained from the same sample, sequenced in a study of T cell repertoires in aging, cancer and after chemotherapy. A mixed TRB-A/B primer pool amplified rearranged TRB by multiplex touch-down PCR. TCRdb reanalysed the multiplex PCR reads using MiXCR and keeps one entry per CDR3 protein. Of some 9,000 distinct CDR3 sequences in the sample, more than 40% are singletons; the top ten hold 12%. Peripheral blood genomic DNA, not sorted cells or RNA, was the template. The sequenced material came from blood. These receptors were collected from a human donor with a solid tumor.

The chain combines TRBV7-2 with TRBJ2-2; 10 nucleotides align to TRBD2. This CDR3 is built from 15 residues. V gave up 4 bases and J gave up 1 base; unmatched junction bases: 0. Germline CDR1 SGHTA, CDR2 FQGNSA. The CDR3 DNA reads TGTGCCAGCAGCTGGACTAGCGGGAACACCGGGGAGCTGTTTTTT. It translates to CASSWTSGNTGELFF. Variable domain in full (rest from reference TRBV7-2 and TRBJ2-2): GAGVSQSPSNKVTEKGKDVELRCDPISGHTALYWYRQSLGQGLEFLIYFQGNSAPDKSGLPSDRFSAERTGGSVSTLTIQRTQQEDSAVYLCASSWTSGNTGELFFGEGSRLTVL.

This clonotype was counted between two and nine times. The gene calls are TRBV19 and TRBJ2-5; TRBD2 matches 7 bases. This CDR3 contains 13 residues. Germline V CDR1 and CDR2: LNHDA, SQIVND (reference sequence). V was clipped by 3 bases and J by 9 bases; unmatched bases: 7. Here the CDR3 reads CASSMGGVGAQYF. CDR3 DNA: TGTGCCAGTAGTATGGGGGGGGTGGGAGCCCAGTACTTC.

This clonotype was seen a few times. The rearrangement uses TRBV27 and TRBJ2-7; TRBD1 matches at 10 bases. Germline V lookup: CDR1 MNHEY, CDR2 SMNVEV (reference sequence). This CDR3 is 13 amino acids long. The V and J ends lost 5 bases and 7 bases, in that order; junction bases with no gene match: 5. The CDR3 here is CASSTGQGWEQYF. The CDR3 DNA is TGTGCCAGCAGTACGGGACAGGGGTGGGAGCAGTACTTC.

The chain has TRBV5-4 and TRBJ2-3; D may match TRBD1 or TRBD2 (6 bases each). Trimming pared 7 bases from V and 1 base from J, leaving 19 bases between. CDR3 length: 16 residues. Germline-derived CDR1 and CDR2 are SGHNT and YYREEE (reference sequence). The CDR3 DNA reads TGTGCCAGCTCACCACCGGAGGGGGTCGGCACAGATACGCAGTATTTT. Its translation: CASSPPEGVGTDTQYF.

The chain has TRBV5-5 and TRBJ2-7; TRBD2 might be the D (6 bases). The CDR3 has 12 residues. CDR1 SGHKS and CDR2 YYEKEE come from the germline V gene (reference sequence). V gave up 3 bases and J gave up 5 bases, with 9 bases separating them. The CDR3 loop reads CASSWGTHEQYF. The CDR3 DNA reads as TGTGCCAGCAGCTGGGGGACTCACGAGCAGTACTTC.

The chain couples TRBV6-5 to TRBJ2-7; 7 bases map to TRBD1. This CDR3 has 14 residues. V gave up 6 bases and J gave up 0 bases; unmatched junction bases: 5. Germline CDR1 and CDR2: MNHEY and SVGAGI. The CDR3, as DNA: TGTGCCAGCAGCTCGACAGGGAACTCCTACGAGCAGTACTTC. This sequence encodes CASSSTGNSYEQYF.

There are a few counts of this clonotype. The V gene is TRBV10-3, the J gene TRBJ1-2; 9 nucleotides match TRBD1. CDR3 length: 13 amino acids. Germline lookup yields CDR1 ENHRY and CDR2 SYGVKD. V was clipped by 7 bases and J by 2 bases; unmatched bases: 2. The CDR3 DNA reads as TGTGCCATCAAGGGACAGGGAAACTATGGCTACACCTTC. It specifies CAIKGQGNYGYTF.

CDR3 nucleotides: TGCGCCAGCAGCACCACCTTAGCGGGAGGGTACAATGAGCAGTTCTTC. Amino acids: CASSTTLAGGYNEQFF. The chain employs TRBV5-1 and TRBJ2-1; 11 nucleotides align to TRBD2. Trimming took 4 bases from V and 4 from J; bases not matched to a gene: 7. This CDR3 has 16 amino acids. Germline CDR1 and CDR2: SGHRS and YFSETQ.

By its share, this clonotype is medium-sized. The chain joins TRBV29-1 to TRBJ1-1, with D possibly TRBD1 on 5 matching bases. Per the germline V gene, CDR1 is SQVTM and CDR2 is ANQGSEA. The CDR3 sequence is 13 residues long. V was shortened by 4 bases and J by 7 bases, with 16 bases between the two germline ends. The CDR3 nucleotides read TGCAGCGTTGTATTGGGGACCTACATTGAAGCTTTCTTT. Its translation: CSVVLGTYIEAFF.

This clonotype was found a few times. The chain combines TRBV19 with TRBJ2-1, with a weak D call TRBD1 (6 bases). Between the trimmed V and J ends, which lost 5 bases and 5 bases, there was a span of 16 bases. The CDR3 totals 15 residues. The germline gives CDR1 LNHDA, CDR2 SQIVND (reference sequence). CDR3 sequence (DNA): TGTGCCAGTAGTGCCTACAGGGCAGGCGACAATGAGCAGTTCTTC. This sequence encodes CASSAYRAGDNEQFF. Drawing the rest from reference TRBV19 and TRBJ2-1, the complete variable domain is DGGITQSPKYLFRKEGQNVTLSCEQNLNHDAMYWYRQDPGQGLRLIYYSQIVNDFQKGDIAEGYSVSREKKESFPLTVTSAQKNPTAFYLCASSAYRAGDNEQFFGPGTRLTVL.

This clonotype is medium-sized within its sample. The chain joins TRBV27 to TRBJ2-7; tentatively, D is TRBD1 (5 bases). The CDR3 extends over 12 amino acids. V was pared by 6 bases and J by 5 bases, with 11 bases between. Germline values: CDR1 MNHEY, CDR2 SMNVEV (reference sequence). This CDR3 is CASRTALNEQYF. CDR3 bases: TGTGCCAGCAGGACAGCTTTGAACGAGCAGTACTTC.

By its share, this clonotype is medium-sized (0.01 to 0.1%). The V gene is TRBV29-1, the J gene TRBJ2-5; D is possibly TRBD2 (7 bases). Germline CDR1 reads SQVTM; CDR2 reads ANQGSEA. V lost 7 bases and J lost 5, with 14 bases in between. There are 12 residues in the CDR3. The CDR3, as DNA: TGCAGCGCGTGGGGGGGCAGCGAGACCCAGTACTTC. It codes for CSAWGGSETQYF.

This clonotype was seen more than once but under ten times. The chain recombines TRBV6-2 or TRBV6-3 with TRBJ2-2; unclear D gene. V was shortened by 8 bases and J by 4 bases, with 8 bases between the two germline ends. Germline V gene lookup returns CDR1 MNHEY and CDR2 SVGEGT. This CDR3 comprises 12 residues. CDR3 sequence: CASGRPTGELFF. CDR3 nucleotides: TGTGCCAGCGGACGCCCCACCGGGGAGCTGTTTTTT.

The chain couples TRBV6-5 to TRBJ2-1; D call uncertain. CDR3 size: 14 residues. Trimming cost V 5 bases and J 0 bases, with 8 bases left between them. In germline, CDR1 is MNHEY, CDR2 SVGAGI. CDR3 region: CASSGTTSYNEQFF. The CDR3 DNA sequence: TGTGCCAGCAGTGGAACTACCTCCTACAATGAGCAGTTCTTC.

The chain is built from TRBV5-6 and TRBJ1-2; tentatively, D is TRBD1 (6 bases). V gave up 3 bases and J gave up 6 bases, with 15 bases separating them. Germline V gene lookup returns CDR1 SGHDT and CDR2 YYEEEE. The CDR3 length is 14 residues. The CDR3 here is CASSWGQGVHGYTF. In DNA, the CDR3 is TGTGCCAGCAGCTGGGGGCAGGGAGTACATGGCTACACCTTC. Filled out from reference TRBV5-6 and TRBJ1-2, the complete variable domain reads DAGVTQSPTHLIKTRGQQVTLRCSPKSGHDTVSWYQQALGQGPQFIFQYYEEEERQRGNFPDRFSGHQFPNYSSELNVNALLLGDSALYLCASSWGQGVHGYTFGSGTRLTVV.

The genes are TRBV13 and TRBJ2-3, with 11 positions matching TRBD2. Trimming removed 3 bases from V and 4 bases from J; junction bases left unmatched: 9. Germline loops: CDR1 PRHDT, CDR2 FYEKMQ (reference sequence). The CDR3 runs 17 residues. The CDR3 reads CASSFRETSGGADTQYF. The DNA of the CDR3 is TGTGCCAGCAGCTTCAGGGAAACTAGCGGGGGCGCAGATACGCAGTATTTT. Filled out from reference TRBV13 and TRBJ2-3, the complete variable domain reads AAGVIQSPRHLIKEKRETATLKCYPIPRHDTVYWYQQGPGQDPQFLISFYEKMQSDKGSIPDRFSAQQFSDYHSELNMSSLELGDSALYFCASSFRETSGGADTQYFGPGTRLTVL.

CDR3 sequence: CASSSSGGNTEAFF. CDR3 bases: TGTGCCAGCAGCTCTTCTGGCGGTAACACTGAAGCTTTCTTT. The chain carries TRBV11-3 and TRBJ1-1; D remains ambiguous. The CDR3 totals 14 residues. Germline V gene lookup returns CDR1 SGHNT and CDR2 YENEEA. The V gene lost 4 bases and the J gene lost 2 bases, with 11 bases spanning the gap.

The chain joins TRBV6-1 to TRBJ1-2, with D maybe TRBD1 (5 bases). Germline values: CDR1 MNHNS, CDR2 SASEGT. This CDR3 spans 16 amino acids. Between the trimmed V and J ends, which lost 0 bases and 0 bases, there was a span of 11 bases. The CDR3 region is CASSEAGDVPNYGYTF. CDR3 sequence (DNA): TGTGCCAGCAGTGAAGCGGGGGACGTCCCTAACTATGGCTACACCTTC.

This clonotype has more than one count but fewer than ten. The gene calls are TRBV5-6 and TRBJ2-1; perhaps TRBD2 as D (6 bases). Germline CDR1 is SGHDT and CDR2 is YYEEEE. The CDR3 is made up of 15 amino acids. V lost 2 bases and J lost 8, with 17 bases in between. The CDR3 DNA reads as TGTGCCAGCAGCTTCCGGGGGATCTCCGTCCATGAGCAGTTCTTC. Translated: CASSFRGISVHEQFF.

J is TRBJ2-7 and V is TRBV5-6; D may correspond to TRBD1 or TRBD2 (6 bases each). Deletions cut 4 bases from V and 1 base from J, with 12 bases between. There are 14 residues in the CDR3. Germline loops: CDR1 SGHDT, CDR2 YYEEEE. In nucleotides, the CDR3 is TGTGCCAGCAGCCCGGGGGCAGTTTCCTACGAGCAGTACTTC. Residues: CASSPGAVSYEQYF.

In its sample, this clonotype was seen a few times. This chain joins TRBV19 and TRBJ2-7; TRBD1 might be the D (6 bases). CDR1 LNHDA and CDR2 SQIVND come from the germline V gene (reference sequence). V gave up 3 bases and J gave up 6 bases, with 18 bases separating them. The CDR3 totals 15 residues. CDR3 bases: TGTGCCAGTAGTATGTCCCGGGACAACTTAGGCGAGCAGTACTTC. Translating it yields CASSMSRDNLGEQYF.

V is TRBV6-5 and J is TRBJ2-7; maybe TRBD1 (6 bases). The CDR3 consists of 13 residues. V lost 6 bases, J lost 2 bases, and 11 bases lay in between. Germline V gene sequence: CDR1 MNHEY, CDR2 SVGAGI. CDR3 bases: TGTGCCAGCAGAGAAACAGGGACCTACGAGCAGTACTTC. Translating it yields CASRETGTYEQYF.